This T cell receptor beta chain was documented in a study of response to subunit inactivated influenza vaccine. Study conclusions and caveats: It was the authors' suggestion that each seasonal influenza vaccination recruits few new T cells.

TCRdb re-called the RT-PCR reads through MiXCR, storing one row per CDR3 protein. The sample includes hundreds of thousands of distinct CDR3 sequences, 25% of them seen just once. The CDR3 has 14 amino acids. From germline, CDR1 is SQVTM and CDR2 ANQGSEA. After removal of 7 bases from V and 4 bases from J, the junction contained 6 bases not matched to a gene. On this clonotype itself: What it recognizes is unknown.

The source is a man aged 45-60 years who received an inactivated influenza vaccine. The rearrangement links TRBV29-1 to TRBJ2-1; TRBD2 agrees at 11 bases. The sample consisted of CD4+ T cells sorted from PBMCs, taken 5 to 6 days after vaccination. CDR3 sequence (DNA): TGCAGCGCCAGACTAGCGGGATTGTACAATGAGCAGTTCTTC. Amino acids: CSARLAGLYNEQFF.